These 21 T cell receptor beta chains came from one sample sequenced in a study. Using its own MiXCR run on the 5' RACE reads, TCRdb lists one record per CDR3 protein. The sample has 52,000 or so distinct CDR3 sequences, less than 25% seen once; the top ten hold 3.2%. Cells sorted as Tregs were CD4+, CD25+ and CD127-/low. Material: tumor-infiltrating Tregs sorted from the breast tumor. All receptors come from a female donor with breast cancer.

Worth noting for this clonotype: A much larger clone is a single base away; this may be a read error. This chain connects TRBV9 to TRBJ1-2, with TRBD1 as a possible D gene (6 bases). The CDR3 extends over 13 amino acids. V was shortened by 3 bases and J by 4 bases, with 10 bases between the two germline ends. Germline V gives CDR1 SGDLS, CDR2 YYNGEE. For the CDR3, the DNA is TGTGCCAGCAGCGCAGGGGTTCTCTATGGCTACACCTTC. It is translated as CASSAGVLYGYTF.

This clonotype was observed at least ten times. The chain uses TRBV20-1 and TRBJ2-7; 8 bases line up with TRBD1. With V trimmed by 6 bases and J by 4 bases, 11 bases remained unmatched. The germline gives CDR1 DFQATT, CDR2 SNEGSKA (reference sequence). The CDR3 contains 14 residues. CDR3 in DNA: TGCAGTGCCGTCACCGGGACAGGAACTTACGAGCAGTACTTC. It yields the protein CSAVTGTGTYEQYF.

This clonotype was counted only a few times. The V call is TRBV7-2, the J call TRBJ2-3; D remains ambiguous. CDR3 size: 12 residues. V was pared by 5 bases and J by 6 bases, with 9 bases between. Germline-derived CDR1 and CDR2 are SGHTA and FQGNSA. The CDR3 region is CASSPKVDTQYF. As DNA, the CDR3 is TGTGCCAGCAGCCCAAAGGTGGATACGCAGTATTTT.

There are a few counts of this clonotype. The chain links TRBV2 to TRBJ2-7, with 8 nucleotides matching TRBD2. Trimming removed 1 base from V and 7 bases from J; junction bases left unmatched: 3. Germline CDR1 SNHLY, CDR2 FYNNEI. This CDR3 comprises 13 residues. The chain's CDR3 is CASSEGRLAEQYF. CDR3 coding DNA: TGTGCCAGCAGTGAAGGAAGACTAGCGGAGCAGTACTTC.

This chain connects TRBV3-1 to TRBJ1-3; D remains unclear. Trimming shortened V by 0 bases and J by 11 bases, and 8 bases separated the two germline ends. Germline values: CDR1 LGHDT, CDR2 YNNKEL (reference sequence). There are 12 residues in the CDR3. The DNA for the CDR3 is TGTGCCAGCAGCCAAGACCCAGGCCCCATATATTTT. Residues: CASSQDPGPIYF.

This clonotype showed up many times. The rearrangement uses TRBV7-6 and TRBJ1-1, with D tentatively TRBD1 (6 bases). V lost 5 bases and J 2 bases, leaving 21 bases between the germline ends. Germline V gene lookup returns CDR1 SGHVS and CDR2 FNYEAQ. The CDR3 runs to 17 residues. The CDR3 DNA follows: TGTGCCAGCAGCACCAACCTGCGACTGGGGGGCAACACTGAAGCTTTCTTT. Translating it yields CASSTNLRLGGNTEAFF. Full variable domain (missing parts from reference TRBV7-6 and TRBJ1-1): GAGVSQSPRYKVTKRGQDVALRCDPISGHVSLYWYRQALGQGPEFLTYFNYEAQQDKSGLPNDRFSAERPEGSISTLTIQRTEQRDSAMYRCASSTNLRLGGNTEAFFGQGTRLTVV.

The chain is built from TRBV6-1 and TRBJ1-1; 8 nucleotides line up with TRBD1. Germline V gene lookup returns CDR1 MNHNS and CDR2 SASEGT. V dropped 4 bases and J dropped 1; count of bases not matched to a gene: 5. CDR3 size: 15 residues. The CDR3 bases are TGTGCCAGCAGTGCTAGACAGGGGACGAACACTGAAGCTTTCTTT. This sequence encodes CASSARQGTNTEAFF.

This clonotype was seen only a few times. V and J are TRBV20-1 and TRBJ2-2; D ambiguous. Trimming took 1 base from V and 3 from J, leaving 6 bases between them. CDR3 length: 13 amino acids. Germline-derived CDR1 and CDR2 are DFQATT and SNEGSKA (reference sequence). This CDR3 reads CSARAPYTGELFF. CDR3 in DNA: TGCAGTGCTAGAGCCCCGTACACCGGGGAGCTGTTTTTT.

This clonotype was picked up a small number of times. The CDR3 region is CASSLVEGGEQYF. Written as DNA, the CDR3 is TGTGCCAGCAGCTTAGTCGAGGGGGGCGAGCAGTACTTC. This chain links TRBV7-8 with TRBJ2-7, with D perhaps given as TRBD1 or TRBD2 (6 bases each). Germline values: CDR1 SGHVS, CDR2 FQNEAQ. CDR3 length equals 13 residues. With 1 base removed from V and 6 bases from J, the gap between germline ends came to 10 bases.

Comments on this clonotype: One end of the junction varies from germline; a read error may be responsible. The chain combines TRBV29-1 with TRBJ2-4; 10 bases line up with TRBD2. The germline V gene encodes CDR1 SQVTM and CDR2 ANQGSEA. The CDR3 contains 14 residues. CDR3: CSVSGGADKNIQHF. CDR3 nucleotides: TGCAGCGTGAGCGGGGGGGCTGACAAAAACATTCAGCACTTC.

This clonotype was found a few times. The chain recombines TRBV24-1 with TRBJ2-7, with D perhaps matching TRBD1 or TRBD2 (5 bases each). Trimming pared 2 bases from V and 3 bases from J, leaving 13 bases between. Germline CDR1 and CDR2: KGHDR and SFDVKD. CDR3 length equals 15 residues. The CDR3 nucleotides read TGTGCCACCAGTGATTCGGGGCTACCCTTCTACGAGCAGTACTTC. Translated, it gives CATSDSGLPFYEQYF.

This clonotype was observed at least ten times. The CDR3 sequence: CASSYDSRGYGYTF. The CDR3 nucleotides are TGTGCCAGCAGTTACGACTCCAGGGGTTATGGCTACACCTTC. The J gene is TRBJ1-2, the V gene TRBV6-5, with D maybe TRBD1 (6 bases). The germline CDR1 and CDR2 sequences are MNHEY and SVGAGI. With 2 bases removed from V and 5 bases from J, the gap between germline ends came to 12 bases. The CDR3 has 14 residues.

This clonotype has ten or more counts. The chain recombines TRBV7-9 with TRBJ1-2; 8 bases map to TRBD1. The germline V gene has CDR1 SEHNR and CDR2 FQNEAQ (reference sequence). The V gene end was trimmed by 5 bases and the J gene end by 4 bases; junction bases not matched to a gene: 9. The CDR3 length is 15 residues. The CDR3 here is CASSPRTGFFYGYTF. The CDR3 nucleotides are TGTGCCAGCAGCCCCCGGACAGGGTTTTTCTATGGCTACACCTTC.

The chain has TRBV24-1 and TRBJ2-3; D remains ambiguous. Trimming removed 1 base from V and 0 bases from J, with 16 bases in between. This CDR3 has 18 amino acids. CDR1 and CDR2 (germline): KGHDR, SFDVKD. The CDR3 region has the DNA TGTGCCACCAGTGATTTTCTATGGGTAGTTTGTAGCACAGATACGCAGTATTTT. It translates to CATSDFLWVVCSTDTQYF.

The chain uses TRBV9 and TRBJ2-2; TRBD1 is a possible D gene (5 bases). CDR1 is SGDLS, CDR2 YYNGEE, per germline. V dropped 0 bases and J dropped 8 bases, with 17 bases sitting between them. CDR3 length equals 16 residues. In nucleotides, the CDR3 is TGTGCCAGCAGCGTAGGAGCAGGGCGTCTTCCGGGGGAGCTGTTTTTT. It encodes CASSVGAGRLPGELFF.

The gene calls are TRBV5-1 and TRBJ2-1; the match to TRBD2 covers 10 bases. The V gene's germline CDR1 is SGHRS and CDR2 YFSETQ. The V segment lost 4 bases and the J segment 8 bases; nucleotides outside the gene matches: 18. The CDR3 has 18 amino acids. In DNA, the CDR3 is TGCGCCAGCAGCCTCCATCCTCCTACTAGCGGGAAGGGGTATGAGCAGTTCTTC. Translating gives CASSLHPPTSGKGYEQFF.

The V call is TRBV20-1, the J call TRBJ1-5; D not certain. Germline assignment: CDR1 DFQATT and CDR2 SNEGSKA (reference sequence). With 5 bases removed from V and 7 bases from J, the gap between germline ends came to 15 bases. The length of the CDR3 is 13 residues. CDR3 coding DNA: TGCAGTGCTGGTTTGAGTGGAAACCAGCCCCAGCATTTT. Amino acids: CSAGLSGNQPQHF.

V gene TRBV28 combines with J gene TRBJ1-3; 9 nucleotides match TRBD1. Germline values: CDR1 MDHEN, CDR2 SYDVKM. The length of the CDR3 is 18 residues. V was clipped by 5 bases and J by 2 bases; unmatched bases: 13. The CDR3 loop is CASSPGTGLFLTGNTIYF. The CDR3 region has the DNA TGTGCCAGCAGTCCAGGGACAGGGTTATTCCTCACTGGAAACACCATATATTTT.

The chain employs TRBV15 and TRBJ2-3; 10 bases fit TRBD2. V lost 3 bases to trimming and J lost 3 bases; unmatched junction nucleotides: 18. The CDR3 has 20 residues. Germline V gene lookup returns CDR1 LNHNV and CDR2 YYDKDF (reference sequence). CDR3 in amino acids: CATSRARGKSGRGPTDTQYF. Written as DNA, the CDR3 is TGTGCCACCAGCAGGGCAAGAGGGAAAAGCGGGAGGGGCCCGACAGATACGCAGTATTTT.

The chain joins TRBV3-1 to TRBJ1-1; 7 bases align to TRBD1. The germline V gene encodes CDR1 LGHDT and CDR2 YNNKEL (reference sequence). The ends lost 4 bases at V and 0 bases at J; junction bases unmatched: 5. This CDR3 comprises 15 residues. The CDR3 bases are TGTGCCAGCAGCCTGGGGACAGCTATGAACACTGAAGCTTTCTTT. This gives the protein CASSLGTAMNTEAFF.

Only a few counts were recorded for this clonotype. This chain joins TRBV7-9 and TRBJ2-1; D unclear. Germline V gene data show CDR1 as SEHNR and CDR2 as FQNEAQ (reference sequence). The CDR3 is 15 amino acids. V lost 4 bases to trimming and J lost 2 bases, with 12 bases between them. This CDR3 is CASSSRSAAYNEQFF. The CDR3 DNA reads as TGTGCCAGCAGCTCCAGGTCCGCAGCCTACAATGAGCAGTTCTTC.